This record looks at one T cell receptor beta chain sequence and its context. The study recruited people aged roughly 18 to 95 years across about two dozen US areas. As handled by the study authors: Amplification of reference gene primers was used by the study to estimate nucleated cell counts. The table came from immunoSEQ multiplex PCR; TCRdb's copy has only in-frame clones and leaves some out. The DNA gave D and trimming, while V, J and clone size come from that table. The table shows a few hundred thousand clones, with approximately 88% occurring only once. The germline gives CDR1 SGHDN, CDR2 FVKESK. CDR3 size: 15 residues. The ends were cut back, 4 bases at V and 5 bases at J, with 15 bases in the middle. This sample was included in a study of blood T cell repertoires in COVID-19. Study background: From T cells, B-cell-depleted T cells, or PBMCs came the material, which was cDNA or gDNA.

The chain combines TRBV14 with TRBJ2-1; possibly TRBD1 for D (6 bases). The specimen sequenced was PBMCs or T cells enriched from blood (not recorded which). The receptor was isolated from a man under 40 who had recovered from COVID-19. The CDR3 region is CASSPNYRVHNEQFF. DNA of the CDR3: TGTGCCAGCAGCCCAAACTACAGGGTCCACAATGAGCAGTTCTTC.